A selection of T cell receptor beta chains follows, all from one sample in a study of memory CD4+ T cells and cytomegalovirus serostatus. Using immunoSEQ multiplex PCR, the repertoire was profiled, and TCRdb retains in-frame clones only, with some absent. The top ten hold more than 0.8% of the sample, which has just over 25,000 clones, about 79% seen once. The sequenced sample consisted of memory CD4+ T cells from blood. The receptors come from an adult in good health and CMV-seronegative. CDR3s include the opening cysteine and the closing phenylalanine or tryptophan. Each record gives: J gene, clone size, V gene, D gene, CDR3 DNA, CDR3 protein. A D gene is named only where the DNA matches it firmly. The size field is filled for only some rows; it gives once, few, many or a size class.

TRBJ1-1 - TRBV30 TRBD1 TGTGCCTGGAGCCGGGACAGGGTAACTGAAGCTTTCTTT CAWSRDRVTEAFF
TRBJ2-5 once TRBV27 - TGTGCCAGCAGTTTCGGAAGCCTCCAAGAGACCCAGTACTTC CASSFGSLQETQYF
TRBJ2-5 - TRBV5-1 - TGCGCCAGCAGCTTGGAGGGTCGGGAGACCCAGTACTTC CASSLEGRETQYF
TRBJ2-2 few TRBV14 - TGTGCCAGCAGCCCGTTTGGTGCCGGGGAGCTGTTTTTT CASSPFGAGELFF
TRBJ2-3 - TRBV18 - TGTGCCAGCTCACCACCGAGTACGGATACGCAGTATTTT CASSPPSTDTQYF
TRBJ1-6 - TRBV5-6 TRBD1 TGTGCCAGCAGCTTAGGGGACAGGGACAATTCACCCCTCCACTTT CASSLGDRDNSPLHF
TRBJ1-4 - TRBV9 - TGTGCCAGCAGCCCCCGGCCCCAGGACGAAAAACTGTTTTTT CASSPRPQDEKLFF
TRBJ2-7 - TRBV18 TRBD2 TGTGCCAGCTCACCTAAAGCGGGATCCAACTCCTACGAGCAGTACTTC CASSPKAGSNSYEQYF
TRBJ2-7 - TRBV6-6 - TGTGCCAGCAGTTACCCGGAAAGGGAGAATCGCTACGAGCAGTACTTC CASSYPERENRYEQYF
TRBJ2-3 - TRBV27 TRBD1 TGTGCCAGCAGACAGGGGTTCAAGGGCACAGATACGCAGTATTTT CASRQGFKGTDTQYF
TRBJ2-2 - TRBV5-4 TRBD2 TGTGCCAGCAGCTTCGGACTAGCGGGAGCGAACACCGGGGAGCTGTTTTTT CASSFGLAGANTGELFF
TRBJ2-7 - TRBV19 TRBD2 TGTGCCAGTAGCGGACTAGACGGCTACGAGCAGTACTTC CASSGLDGYEQYF
TRBJ2-3 - TRBV7-6 TRBD2 TGTGCCAGCAGGCGGGGGGAAGCAGATACGCAGTATTTT CASRRGEADTQYF
TRBJ1-2 - TRBV4-3 - TGCGCCAGCAGCCAAGAGCGGACCGTTAACTATGGCTACACCTTC CASSQERTVNYGYTF
TRBJ2-1 - TRBV6-6 TRBD2 TGTGCCAGCAGTTACGGGACTAGCGGCTACAATGAGCAGTTCTTC CASSYGTSGYNEQFF
TRBJ2-1 - TRBV29-1 - TGCAGCGTGTCTTCCTACAATGAGCAGTTCTTC CSVSSYNEQFF
TRBJ1-2 - TRBV10-2 TRBD1 TGCGCCAGCAGCGATCTACACGGGACAGAGACAAACTATGGCTACACCTTC CASSDLHGTETNYGYTF
TRBJ2-7 - TRBV6-1 - TGTGCCAGCATATCACCAGGACTAACCTACGAGCAGTACTTC CASISPGLTYEQYF
TRBJ2-1 - TRBV4-2 - TGTGCCAGCAGCCAAGATCGGGGCTACCTACCACGCAATGAGCAGTTCTTC CASSQDRGYLPRNEQFF
TRBJ1-3 - TRBV9 - TGTGCCAGCGGGAGGGAGGGTGCGAGAAACACCATATATTTT CASGREGARNTIYF
TRBJ2-1 - TRBV10-2 TRBD2 TGCGCCAGCAGTGACGGACTAGCGGGAGTTTCGGGGTTCTTC CASSDGLAGVSGFF
TRBJ2-3 - TRBV6-1 - TGTGCCACCATTGAACGACAGTCAGATACGCAGTATTTT CATIERQSDTQYF
TRBJ1-6 - TRBV6-1 - TGTGCCAGCTCCGGGGCCAATTCACCCCTCCACTTT CASSGANSPLHF
TRBJ1-1 once TRBV28 TRBD1 TGTGCCAGCAGAGAGACAGGGGGAACACCCGACACTGAAGCTTTCTTT CASRETGGTPDTEAFF
TRBJ2-3 - TRBV6-6 - TGTGCCAGCAGTTACGTTGGGCAGGGGTCAGATACGCAGTATTTT CASSYVGQGSDTQYF
TRBJ1-3 few TRBV11-2 - TGTGCCAGCAGTCCGGACCGCTCCCACACCATATATTTT CASSPDRSHTIYF
TRBJ2-1 once TRBV9 TRBD2 TGTGCCAGCAGCGGTGGGACTAGCGGGTGGGTTGAGCAGTTCTTC CASSGGTSGWVEQFF
TRBJ2-3 - TRBV5-1 TRBD2 TGCGCCAGCAGCTTGTCTAGCGGGGGGGCAGATACGCAGTATTTT CASSLSSGGADTQYF
TRBJ1-1 - TRBV7-3 - TGTGCCAGCAGCCTTCAACCGACAGGTTCGAACACTGAAGCTTTCTTT CASSLQPTGSNTEAFF
TRBJ2-7 - TRBV19 TRBD1 TGTGCCAGTAGTAAAGGGGGCGAAACCCCCTACGAGCAGTACTTC CASSKGGETPYEQYF
TRBJ2-7 - TRBV9 - TGTGCCAGCAGCGTTATGGGGAAGGGCTCTTTACACGAGCAGTACTTC CASSVMGKGSLHEQYF
TRBJ1-1 - TRBV18 - TGTGCCAGCTCACCCTCAGGGGCGCTTACTGAAGCTTTCTTT CASSPSGALTEAFF
TRBJ1-5 few TRBV7-2 - TGTGCCAGCAGCTTAGCCGGGGGCCTGGCTCAGCCCCAGCATTTT CASSLAGGLAQPQHF
TRBJ2-1 - TRBV7-3 TRBD2 TGTGCCAGCAGCTATTCGGGGGGGGCGGTTGAGCAGTTCTTC CASSYSGGAVEQFF
TRBJ2-5 few TRBV29-1 - TGCAGCTTCGCCCTCTTTGAGAGGGAGACCCAGTACTTC CSFALFERETQYF
TRBJ1-1 - TRBV5-5 - TGTGCCAGCAGCTTTTCCTGGACAGTTGAAGCTTTCTTT CASSFSWTVEAFF
TRBJ2-7 - TRBV5-1 - TGCGCCAGCAGCTTCGCTCCTAGCTCCTACGAGCAGTACTTC CASSFAPSSYEQYF
TRBJ1-5 - TRBV14 - TGTGCCAGCAGCCCCACTCATGGGGCAGGTCAGCCCCAGCATTTT CASSPTHGAGQPQHF